Each of the 27 T cell receptor beta chains below was sequenced from the same sample in a study of cytomegalovirus exposure and HLA in healthy donors. This PCR relied on a set of 60 Vbeta primers and 13 Jbeta primers. The table came from immunoSEQ multiplex PCR; TCRdb's copy has only in-frame clones and leaves some out. The sample holds fewer than 150,000 clones, about 80% seen once. Material for sequencing was PBMCs. These receptors originate from a man between 40 and 49 years old in good health and CMV-seropositive.

The chain employs TRBV29-1 and TRBJ2-3; 9 bases match TRBD1. Trimming cost V 3 bases and J 5 bases; bases outside gene matches: 3. Germline CDR1 and CDR2: SQVTM and ANQGSEA. The CDR3 contains 13 residues. The CDR3 region has the DNA TGCAGCGTTGAGGGACAGGGTGAAGATACGCAGTATTTT. It is translated as CSVEGQGEDTQYF.

J is TRBJ2-7 and V is TRBV5-6; D remains unclear. The CDR3 totals 12 residues. Trimming left V 0 bases short and J 6 bases short, with 7 bases between. Germline V gene lookup returns CDR1 SGHDT and CDR2 YYEEEE. This CDR3 reads CASSLDYFEQYF. In DNA, the CDR3 is TGTGCCAGCAGCTTGGACTATTTCGAGCAGTACTTC.

The V and J genes are TRBV4-3 and TRBJ1-5, with a weak D call TRBD1 (6 bases). V lost 5 bases to trimming and J lost 3 bases, with 11 bases between them. Germline CDR1 is LGHNA and CDR2 is YSLEER. The CDR3 is made up of 14 amino acids. The CDR3 bases are TGCGCCAGCAGCATCGACAGGTTCAATCAGCCCCAGCATTTT. Amino acid sequence: CASSIDRFNQPQHF.

This chain uses TRBV5-1 with TRBJ1-2, with 12 bases that match TRBD1. This CDR3 is 17 amino acids long. V lost 8 bases and J lost 8; bases outside the gene matches: 19. The germline V gene encodes CDR1 SGHRS and CDR2 YFSETQ. The CDR3 DNA reads TGCGCCAGTTCTAGCCCGGGACAGGGGGCGAGAATTGGCGGCTACACCTTC. It translates to CASSSPGQGARIGGYTF.

The rearrangement links TRBV19 to TRBJ1-2; TRBD1 matches 11 bases. Germline loops: CDR1 LNHDA, CDR2 SQIVND (reference sequence). The CDR3 totals 15 residues. Trimming removed 6 bases from V and 7 bases from J; junction bases left unmatched: 10. The CDR3 loop is CASRRTGGRVGGYTF. The CDR3 coding sequence is TGTGCCAGTAGGCGGACAGGGGGCAGGGTCGGTGGCTACACCTTC.

In DNA form, the CDR3 reads TGTGCCAGCAGCGTAGGTAGGGGCGCCTATGGCTACACCTTC. The encoded protein is CASSVGRGAYGYTF. This chain links TRBV9 with TRBJ1-2; possible D gene TRBD1, 5 bases. The V end was cut by 0 bases, the J end by 4 bases, with 10 bases between. This CDR3 comprises 14 residues. The germline gives CDR1 SGDLS, CDR2 YYNGEE.

This clone was recorded a few times. The rearrangement links TRBV5-6 to TRBJ2-7; 7 bases map to TRBD2. Germline V gene sequence: CDR1 SGHDT, CDR2 YYEEEE. This CDR3 contains 14 residues. V trimming: 3 bases; J trimming: 4 bases; junction bases outside the gene matches: 7. CDR3 sequence: CASSSGLEEYEQYF. The CDR3 region has the DNA TGTGCCAGCAGCTCCGGACTAGAGGAGTACGAGCAGTACTTC.

The chain uses TRBV27 and TRBJ1-5; the match to TRBD1 covers 8 bases. V shed 6 bases and J 5 bases; nucleotides not matched to a gene: 12. There are 16 residues in the CDR3. Germline lookup yields CDR1 MNHEY and CDR2 SMNVEV (reference sequence). DNA of the CDR3: TGTGCCAGCAGACCGGACAGGGCGTTTCGGGATCAGCCCCAGCATTTT. This encodes CASRPDRAFRDQPQHF.

The CDR3 spells CASSSRTNEKLFF. The CDR3 DNA is TGCGCCAGCAGCTCGCGAACTAATGAAAAACTGTTTTTT. This rearrangement joins TRBV5-1 to TRBJ1-4; D is uncertain. The CDR3 totals 13 residues. Trimming stripped 3 bases from V and 1 base from J, with 4 bases between. Germline loops: CDR1 SGHRS, CDR2 YFSETQ.

The rearrangement uses TRBV5-1 and TRBJ1-2; 11 bases line up with TRBD1. The CDR3 has 15 residues. Germline V gene data show CDR1 as SGHRS and CDR2 as YFSETQ. V trimming: 8 bases; J trimming: 6 bases; junction bases outside the gene matches: 12. CDR3 residues: CASGHGTGGLDGYTF. CDR3 nucleotides: TGCGCCAGTGGCCACGGGACAGGGGGTTTGGATGGCTACACCTTC. Full variable domain (rest looked up from reference TRBV5-1 and TRBJ1-2): KAGVTQTPRYLIKTRGQQVTLSCSPISGHRSVSWYQQTPGQGLQFLFEYFSETQRNKGNFPGRFSGRQFSNSRSEMNVSTLELGDSALYLCASGHGTGGLDGYTFGSGTRLTVV.

This sequence joins TRBV9 and TRBJ1-2; the match to TRBD1 covers 7 bases. The trim removed 0 bases at V and 6 bases at J, leaving 5 bases unmatched. The CDR3 has 14 amino acids. Germline loops: CDR1 SGDLS, CDR2 YYNGEE. As DNA, the CDR3 is TGTGCCAGCAGCGTAGAGGCAGGGGGACATGGCTACACCTTC. Amino acids: CASSVEAGGHGYTF.

V and J are TRBV5-1 and TRBJ1-1; possibly TRBD1 for D (5 bases). The germline V gene has CDR1 SGHRS and CDR2 YFSETQ. CDR3 size: 22 residues. The V end lost 1 base, the J end lost 0 bases, and 31 bases lay between the germline ends. CDR3 nucleotide sequence: TGCGCCAGCAGCTTGCGGTCCGACTCAGCAGGGAGGGTTGCGGCCTTGAACACTGAAGCTTTCTTT. Protein product: CASSLRSDSAGRVAALNTEAFF.

J is TRBJ2-7 and V is TRBV4-1; 7 bases are shared with TRBD2. The CDR3 is made up of 16 amino acids. The germline V gene has CDR1 MGHRA and CDR2 YSYEKL. J lost 4 bases, V lost 0 bases, and 9 bases had no gene match. The CDR3 here is CASSQEAGTMAYEQYF. The CDR3 nucleotides are TGCGCCAGCAGCCAAGAGGCGGGGACTATGGCGTACGAGCAGTACTTC.

The chain couples TRBV7-9 to TRBJ2-3; D may be TRBD2 (6 bases). CDR1 and CDR2 from the germline V gene are SEHNR and FQNEAQ (reference sequence). The CDR3 runs to 13 residues. The V gene lost 5 bases and the J gene lost 2 bases, with 8 bases spanning the gap. For the CDR3, the DNA is TGTGCCAGCAGCCGACTAGACACAGATACGCAGTATTTT. Its translation is CASSRLDTDTQYF.

The chain combines TRBV18 with TRBJ2-5; the D gene is possibly TRBD2 (6 bases). The germline V gene has CDR1 KGHSH and CDR2 LQKENI. V lost 5 bases and J lost 2, with 12 bases in between. There are 14 residues in the CDR3. CDR3 protein: CASSAGTAQETQYF. The CDR3 bases are TGTGCCAGCTCAGCCGGGACTGCTCAAGAGACCCAGTACTTC.

The chain links TRBV4-1 to TRBJ2-7; D is undetermined. This CDR3 contains 13 residues. V dropped 1 base and J dropped 4 bases, with 8 bases sitting between them. Germline V gene data show CDR1 as MGHRA and CDR2 as YSYEKL. The CDR3 reads CASSQGFVYEQYF. The CDR3 DNA reads as TGCGCCAGCAGCCAAGGTTTCGTATACGAGCAGTACTTC.

This clone was seen a few times. V gene TRBV7-9 combines with J gene TRBJ2-6; 7 bases fit TRBD2. Germline V lookup: CDR1 SEHNR, CDR2 FQNEAQ (reference sequence). The length of the CDR3 is 17 residues. V lost 2 bases to trimming and J lost 0 bases; unmatched junction nucleotides: 4. The DNA for the CDR3 is TGTGCCAGCAGCTTACCAGCGGGGAACTCTGGGGCCAACGTCCTGACTTTC. Its protein is CASSLPAGNSGANVLTF.

This clone has a handful of counts. CDR3 loop: CASSIELLRGTEAFF. As DNA, the CDR3 is TGTGCCAGTAGTATAGAGCTTCTACGGGGCACTGAAGCTTTCTTT. The chain couples TRBV19 to TRBJ1-1; D is ambiguous. The germline V gene has CDR1 LNHDA and CDR2 SQIVND (reference sequence). The CDR3 spans 15 residues. With 0 bases removed from V and 4 bases from J, the gap between germline ends came to 12 bases.

This chain uses TRBV27 with TRBJ2-5; possible D gene TRBD1, 6 bases. V lost 5 bases and J lost 2, with 9 bases in between. The CDR3 loop spans 13 amino acids. Looked up from germline, CDR1 is MNHEY and CDR2 is SMNVEV (reference sequence). CDR3 region: CASSKGQQETQYF. CDR3 DNA: TGTGCCAGCAGTAAAGGACAGCAAGAGACCCAGTACTTC.

The chain uses TRBV27 and TRBJ1-2, with TRBD1 matching 8 bases. The CDR3 loop spans 13 amino acids. The ends lost 4 bases at V and 4 bases at J; junction bases unmatched: 2. The V gene's germline CDR1 is MNHEY and CDR2 SMNVEV (reference sequence). CDR3 DNA: TGTGCCAGCAGTTGGACAGGGCTCTATGGCTACACCTTC. It specifies CASSWTGLYGYTF.

The rearrangement links TRBV9 to TRBJ1-2, with TRBD1 identical over 8 bases. V was pared by 4 bases and J by 8 bases, with 7 bases of the junction left unmatched. Germline V CDR1 and CDR2: SGDLS, YYNGEE. This CDR3 region has 13 residues. DNA for the CDR3: TGTGCCAGCAGCAGGGACAGGCCCTGGGGCTACACCTTC. Encoded protein: CASSRDRPWGYTF. The variable domain in full, completed from reference TRBV9 and TRBJ1-2, reads DSGVTQTPKHLITATGQRVTLRCSPRSGDLSVYWYQQSLDQGLQFLIQYYNGEERAKGNILERFSAQQFPDLHSELNLSSLELGDSALYFCASSRDRPWGYTFGSGTRLTVV.

The gene calls are TRBV5-6 and TRBJ1-2; the D gene is possibly TRBD1 (5 bases). This CDR3 contains 14 residues. V lost 0 bases and J lost 5, with 11 bases in between. Germline V gives CDR1 SGHDT, CDR2 YYEEEE. The CDR3, as DNA: TGTGCCAGCAGCTTGGTGACAGCCCCTTATGGCTACACCTTC. Protein sequence: CASSLVTAPYGYTF.

The chain combines TRBV30 with TRBJ1-5, with TRBD1 matching 11 bases. Looked up from germline, CDR1 is GTSNPN and CDR2 is SVGIG (reference sequence). The length of the CDR3 is 15 residues. V shed 3 bases and J 4 bases; nucleotides not matched to a gene: 5. CDR3 sequence reads: CAWRDRGLGNQPQHF. The CDR3 DNA reads TGTGCCTGGAGGGACAGGGGGCTTGGGAATCAGCCCCAGCATTTT.

The chain couples TRBV2 to TRBJ1-2; D gene unclear. The CDR3 sequence is 11 residues long. CDR1 is SNHLY, CDR2 FYNNEI, per germline. V was clipped by 6 bases and J by 8 bases, with 10 bases between them. The CDR3 reads CASRDRRGYTF. In nucleotides, the CDR3 is TGTGCCAGCAGAGATAGGAGGGGCTACACCTTC. The full variable domain, completed using reference TRBV2 and TRBJ1-2, is EPEVTQTPSHQVTQMGQEVILRCVPISNHLYFYWYRQILGQKVEFLVSFYNNEISEKSEIFDDQFSVERPDGSNFTLKIRSTKLEDSAMYFCASRDRRGYTFGSGTRLTVV.

The chain joins TRBV15 to TRBJ2-1; tentatively, D is TRBD2 (5 bases). CDR3 length: 16 residues. Germline CDR1 reads LNHNV; CDR2 reads YYDKDF (reference sequence). The V and J ends lost 3 bases and 0 bases respectively, with 12 bases between them. The CDR3 loop reads CATSSTQDFSYNEQFF. The CDR3 region has the DNA TGTGCCACCAGCAGTACGCAGGACTTCTCCTACAATGAGCAGTTCTTC.

The rearrangement joins TRBV30 to TRBJ2-7; D may be TRBD1 (6 bases). The CDR3 totals 16 residues. Germline assignment: CDR1 GTSNPN and CDR2 SVGIG (reference sequence). V was cut by 2 bases and J by 7 bases, with 24 bases left in between. The CDR3 DNA reads TGTGCCTGGAGTAAAACACCAAGGGGGTTCCCCCGGGAGCAGTACTTC. This codes for CAWSKTPRGFPREQYF. Supplemented by reference TRBV30 and TRBJ2-7, the full variable domain reads SQTIHQWPATLVQPVGSPLSLECTVEGTSNPNLYWYRQAAGRGLQLLFYSVGIGQISSEVPQNLSASRPQDRQFILSSKKLLLSDSGFYLCAWSKTPRGFPREQYFGPGTRLTVT.

The chain couples TRBV7-8 to TRBJ1-2; 8 bases line up with TRBD1. V lost 5 bases, J lost 8 bases, and 4 bases stayed unmatched. The length of the CDR3 is 12 residues. In germline, CDR1 is SGHVS, CDR2 FQNEAQ. CDR3 nucleotides: TGTGCCAGCAGCCTCACAGGGGGAGGCTACACCTTC. Translated, it gives CASSLTGGGYTF.